This entry lists 28 T cell receptor beta chains sequenced from one sample in a study of regulatory T cells in long-lasting Graves disease. Time point of the sample: newly diagnosed GD, antithyroid drugs for less than 3 months. The TCR library used RNA extracted from PBMCs. Arm-PCR of CDR3 regions and iRepertoire HTBI primers were used to build TCR beta libraries. MiXCR, run by TCRdb on the multiplex PCR reads, gives a single entry per CDR3 protein. The sample lists 550,000 or so distinct CDR3 sequences, approximately 12% seen once, with roughly 8.9% in the top ten. In addition, the sample was reused for a study of T cells in Graves' hyperthyroidism and ophthalmopathy.

The sequencing here drew on peripheral blood mononuclear cells (PBMCs), taken at new diagnosis, from a patient treated with antithyroid drugs. These receptors came from a woman in her twenties or thirties with Graves disease.

This clonotype was seen a handful of times. CDR3 loop: CASSMTSYEQYF. CDR3 in DNA: TGTGCCAGCAGCATGACTAGCTACGAGCAGTACTTC. The rearrangement links TRBV6-1 to TRBJ2-7; D might be TRBD2 (6 bases). Germline V lookup: CDR1 MNHNS, CDR2 SASEGT. The V and J ends lost 6 bases and 3 bases respectively, with 9 bases between them. The length of the CDR3 is 12 residues.

This clonotype was detected ten times or more. V is TRBV30 and J is TRBJ1-6; D gene uncertain. Between the trimmed V and J ends, which lost 3 bases and 0 bases, there was a span of 9 bases. Germline CDR1 reads GTSNPN; CDR2 reads SVGIG (reference sequence). This CDR3 spans 15 amino acids. CDR3 coding DNA: TGTGCCTGGAGAACCCCGAGCTCCTATAATTCACCCCTCCACTTT. As protein: CAWRTPSSYNSPLHF.

The chain has TRBV7-8 and TRBJ1-3, with D unresolved. The germline V and J ends were trimmed by 1 base and 6 bases, with 10 bases remaining between them. Germline V gene sequence: CDR1 SGHVS, CDR2 FQNEAQ. This CDR3 is 14 amino acids long. CDR3 nucleotide sequence: TGTGCCAGCAGCTTAGGGGTAACAGTAAACACCATATATTTT. Translated: CASSLGVTVNTIYF. Full variable domain (rest looked up from reference TRBV7-8 and TRBJ1-3): GAGVSQSPRYKVAKRGQDVALRCDPISGHVSLFWYQQALGQGPEFLTYFQNEAQLDKSGLPSDRFFAERPEGSVSTLKIQRTQQEDSAVYLCASSLGVTVNTIYFGEGSWLTVV.

The genes are TRBV6-1 and TRBJ2-3, with 7 bases identical to TRBD2. Germline V CDR1 and CDR2: MNHNS, SASEGT. The CDR3 has 16 residues. V gave up 5 bases and J gave up 2 bases; unmatched junction bases: 10. The CDR3 spells CASSRSSGDNTDTQYF. The CDR3 DNA sequence: TGTGCCAGCAGTAGATCTAGCGGAGACAACACAGATACGCAGTATTTT.

This clonotype showed up just a few times. The gene calls are TRBV7-2 and TRBJ2-3, with D tentatively TRBD2 (6 bases). This CDR3 contains 15 residues. The germline V gene encodes CDR1 SGHTA and CDR2 FQGNSA. The V gene lost 5 bases and the J gene lost 3 bases, with 15 bases spanning the gap. Here the CDR3 DNA reads TGTGCCAGCAGCCCGCGTGTCGGGGGAACAGATACGCAGTATTTT. Translation: CASSPRVGGTDTQYF.

This clonotype occurred many times. The V gene is TRBV27, the J gene TRBJ2-1; D remains unclear. V was shortened by 3 bases and J by 8 bases, with 14 bases between the two germline ends. There are 14 residues in the CDR3. Germline-derived CDR1 and CDR2 are MNHEY and SMNVEV (reference sequence). The CDR3 DNA reads as TGTGCCAGCAGTTTCGTTGTAGGTGGGTATGAGCAGTTCTTC. Translated: CASSFVVGGYEQFF.

This clonotype was recorded at least ten times. This sequence joins TRBV28 and TRBJ2-7; no definite D call. The germline V and J ends were trimmed by 2 bases and 4 bases, with 15 bases remaining between them. The germline V gene has CDR1 MDHEN and CDR2 SYDVKM. The CDR3 has 15 residues. The CDR3 reads CASSLPSDKTYEQYF. The CDR3 DNA is TGTGCCAGCAGTTTACCGAGCGACAAGACTTACGAGCAGTACTTC.

The sample holds many counts of this clonotype. J is TRBJ1-4 and V is TRBV27, with a possible D match to TRBD1 (6 bases). The V end was cut by 6 bases, the J end by 7 bases, with 15 bases between. Germline V gene lookup returns CDR1 MNHEY and CDR2 SMNVEV (reference sequence). This CDR3 is built from 14 residues. The CDR3 DNA reads TGTGCCAGCAGACCATCAGGGGCGGGTGAAAAACTGTTTTTT. Protein: CASRPSGAGEKLFF.

The genes are TRBV5-5 and TRBJ1-2; 8 nucleotides line up with TRBD1. CDR1 is SGHKS, CDR2 YYEKEE, per germline (reference sequence). The CDR3 length is 14 residues. V lost 0 bases and J lost 8; bases outside the gene matches: 6. The CDR3: CASSLGDRSGGYTF. The CDR3 DNA reads as TGTGCCAGCAGCTTGGGGGACAGGTCAGGCGGCTACACCTTC.

This clonotype has a count of ten or more. The chain recombines TRBV7-2 with TRBJ2-1; perhaps TRBD2 as D (7 bases). The CDR3 has 15 amino acids. CDR1 and CDR2 from the germline V gene are SGHTA and FQGNSA. The germline V and J ends were trimmed by 3 bases and 9 bases, with 18 bases remaining between them. The CDR3 bases are TGTGCCAGCAGCTTCTTCGCGGGGGCCACTGGTGAGCAGTTCTTC. Its protein product is CASSFFAGATGEQFF.

This clonotype was seen repeatedly, ten times or more. The gene calls are TRBV12-3 or TRBV12-4 and TRBJ2-1; 12 nucleotides line up with TRBD2. CDR3 size: 18 residues. V shed 1 base and J 7 bases; nucleotides not matched to a gene: 11. The CDR3 sequence is CASSLGFTPSGRGNEQFF. The CDR3 nucleotides read TGTGCCAGCAGTTTAGGATTCACCCCTAGCGGGAGGGGTAATGAGCAGTTCTTC.

This clonotype occurred many times. V is TRBV29-1 and J is TRBJ2-3; possibly TRBD2 for D (7 bases). Germline V gives CDR1 SQVTM, CDR2 ANQGSEA. This CDR3 has 14 amino acids. V was clipped by 4 bases and J by 7 bases, with 18 bases between them. The CDR3 is CSVAVGGRMNTQYF. CDR3 nucleotide sequence: TGCAGCGTTGCGGTCGGGGGGCGCATGAATACGCAGTATTTT.

This clonotype was seen repeatedly, ten times or more. The chain employs TRBV28 and TRBJ1-5, with D possibly being TRBD1 (5 bases). The germline gives CDR1 MDHEN, CDR2 SYDVKM. V lost 4 bases and J 2 bases, leaving 18 bases between the germline ends. The CDR3 contains 17 residues. The CDR3 DNA reads TGTGCCAGCAGTTGGGGACGGGGGGTGAAGGGCAATCAGCCCCAGCATTTT. It codes for CASSWGRGVKGNQPQHF.

This chain links TRBV9 with TRBJ2-7; TRBD2 matches 7 bases. CDR3 size: 15 residues. The J segment lost 4 bases and the V segment lost 0 bases, leaving 7 bases of the junction unmatched. CDR1 SGDLS and CDR2 YYNGEE come from the germline V gene. The CDR3 nucleotides are TGTGCCAGCAGCGTAGCTCCGGGAGGCCAATACGAGCAGTACTTC. This gives the protein CASSVAPGGQYEQYF.

This clonotype was seen a handful of times. This chain connects TRBV7-2 to TRBJ2-1; perhaps TRBD2 as D (6 bases). Germline values: CDR1 SGHTA, CDR2 FQGNSA. V lost 2 bases to trimming and J lost 7 bases, with 15 bases between them. CDR3 length equals 15 residues. The CDR3 sequence is CASSLWGAGRNEQFF. CDR3 bases: TGTGCCAGCAGCTTATGGGGTGCAGGGAGGAATGAGCAGTTCTTC.

The CDR3: CASSEWGQSKGYEQYF. The CDR3 DNA reads as TGTGCCAGCAGTGAGTGGGGACAGTCGAAGGGCTACGAGCAGTACTTC. This chain joins TRBV25-1 and TRBJ2-7; 7 positions match TRBD1. J lost 3 bases, V lost 3 bases, and 11 bases had no gene match. This CDR3 comprises 16 residues. Germline V gene sequence: CDR1 MGHDK, CDR2 SYGVNS.

Turning to this clonotype: A much larger clone differs by one base, so this may be a read error. The chain has TRBV7-9 and TRBJ1-2; D gene unclear. Trimming stripped 1 base from V and 1 base from J, with 7 bases between. Germline V gene data show CDR1 as SEHNR and CDR2 as FQNEAQ (reference sequence). CDR3 length: 14 residues. As DNA, the CDR3 is TGTGCCAGCAGCTTAGGGCAGGATAACTATGGCTACACCTTC. Its translation is CASSLGQDNYGYTF.

To note about this clonotype: Germline is not matched at one junction end, which may reflect a read error. This rearrangement joins TRBV13 to TRBJ2-1; 11 bases align to TRBD2. This CDR3 spans 15 amino acids. The V gene's germline CDR1 is PRHDT and CDR2 FYEKMQ (reference sequence). Here the CDR3 reads CASSSNSGRVNEQFF. CDR3 nucleotides: TGTGCCAGTAGCTCCAATAGCGGGAGGGTGAATGAGCAGTTCTTC. The full variable domain, with the rest looked up from reference TRBV13 and TRBJ2-1, is AAGVIQSPRHLIKEKRETATLKCYPIPRHDTVYWYQQGPGQDPQFLISFYEKMQSDKGSIPDRFSAQQFSDYHSELNMSSLELGDSALYFCASSSNSGRVNEQFFGPGTRLTVL.

This clonotype occurred a few times. V and J are TRBV4-1 and TRBJ2-1; D is undetermined. Germline V gives CDR1 MGHRA, CDR2 YSYEKL. CDR3 length: 15 residues. Deletions cut 0 bases from V and 7 bases from J, with 13 bases between. The CDR3 DNA is TGCGCCAGCAGCCAAGATAGCCCTAGTTTGAATGAGCAGTTCTTC. It translates to CASSQDSPSLNEQFF.

This clonotype was found many times. CDR3 DNA: TGTGCCAGCAGTGTACGAAGGGCCCCCAAAGGCTACACCTTC. Encoded protein: CASSVRRAPKGYTF. This chain uses TRBV12-3 or TRBV12-4 with TRBJ1-2; the D is unclear. Trimming shortened V by 5 bases and J by 8 bases, and 18 bases separated the two germline ends. CDR3 length: 14 residues.

A few counts support this clonotype. The chain employs TRBV20-1 and TRBJ1-6; D uncertain. This CDR3 has 13 amino acids. V lost 3 bases and J lost 8, with 11 bases in between. The germline V gene encodes CDR1 DFQATT and CDR2 SNEGSKA (reference sequence). CDR3 protein: CSASARTDSPLHF. The CDR3 DNA is TGCAGTGCTAGCGCCCGGACCGATTCACCCCTCCACTTT.

The J gene is TRBJ2-5, the V gene TRBV7-9; D is perhaps TRBD2 (5 bases). The CDR3 covers 13 residues. Germline V gene lookup returns CDR1 SEHNR and CDR2 FQNEAQ (reference sequence). V shed 8 bases and J shed 0 bases, with 10 bases lying between them. The CDR3 here is CASWWGDQETQYF. Here the CDR3 DNA reads TGTGCCAGCTGGTGGGGAGACCAAGAGACCCAGTACTTC.

This clonotype was observed many times. The chain couples TRBV11-1 to TRBJ1-1, with 8 nucleotides matching TRBD1. Germline loops: CDR1 SGHAT, CDR2 FQDESV (reference sequence). CDR3 size: 14 residues. The V gene end was trimmed by 6 bases and the J gene end by 4 bases; junction bases not matched to a gene: 7. CDR3: CASSYDRGGTEAFF. The CDR3 bases are TGTGCCAGCAGTTATGACAGGGGAGGCACTGAAGCTTTCTTT.

The table lists this clonotype with many counts. A read error may account for a junction end that differs from germline. The chain couples TRBV28 to TRBJ2-7, with 9 bases that match TRBD1. Germline CDR1 MDHEN, CDR2 SYDVKM. This CDR3 contains 15 residues. The CDR3 loop reads CASTVGGTGSSEQYF. The CDR3 nucleotides are TGTGCCAGCACTGTAGGGGGGACAGGGTCCTCCGAGCAGTACTTC. Looking up the rest from reference TRBV28 and TRBJ2-7 gives the full variable domain: DVKVTQSSRYLVKRTGEKVFLECVQDMDHENMFWYRQDPGLGLRLIYFSYDVKMKEKGDIPEGYSVSREKKERFSLILESASTNQTSMYLCASTVGGTGSSEQYFGPGTRLTVT.

This clonotype was counted many times. This chain connects TRBV2 to TRBJ1-3; a possible D gene is TRBD1 (5 bases). Trimming stripped 4 bases from V and 0 bases from J, with 10 bases between. Germline CDR1 and CDR2: SNHLY and FYNNEI. The CDR3 spans 15 residues. CDR3 region: CASSVQGSSGNTIYF. The DNA for the CDR3 is TGTGCCAGCAGTGTCCAGGGTAGCTCTGGAAACACCATATATTTT.

This clonotype was observed many times. This chain uses TRBV18 with TRBJ1-1, with TRBD1 matching 8 bases. CDR1 KGHSH and CDR2 LQKENI come from the germline V gene. CDR3 length equals 13 residues. The V and J ends lost 6 bases and 3 bases, in that order; junction bases with no gene match: 3. CDR3 bases: TGTGCCAGCTCCGGACAGGGATACACTGAAGCTTTCTTT. Protein sequence: CASSGQGYTEAFF.

This clonotype was detected ten times or more. The chain recombines TRBV20-1 with TRBJ2-7; D gene unclear. V was shortened by 7 bases and J by 0 bases, with 7 bases between the two germline ends. Germline V gene lookup returns CDR1 DFQATT and CDR2 SNEGSKA (reference sequence). The CDR3 runs 11 residues. The CDR3 region has the DNA TGCAGTGTTCAGAGCTCCTACGAGCAGTACTTC. This codes for CSVQSSYEQYF.

A word on this clonotype: This likely traces to a read error, being one base from a far larger clone. The J gene is TRBJ1-2, the V gene TRBV11-2; TRBD1 might be the D (5 bases). V lost 6 bases, J lost 7 bases, and 15 bases lay in between. The CDR3 sequence is 13 residues long. The V gene's germline CDR1 is SGHAT and CDR2 FQNNGV. In DNA form, the CDR3 reads TGTGCCAGCAGTCCCGGGGCCAGTAGTGGCTACACCTTC. It codes for CASSPGASSGYTF.